Below are 13 T cell receptor beta chains sequenced from a single sample in a study of sequential checkpoint blockade in melanoma (dated by TCRdb to the late 2010s). Library generation was performed with the immunoSEQ multiplex PCR assay. This is the immuneACCESS table as TCRdb keeps it, with only in-frame sequences that have V and J called. A part of the clones is gone; compared with another copy, unresolved V genes explain less than half, and the rest is unexplained. The sample includes fewer than 20,000 clones, with about 26% observed a single time. The ten largest clones add up to 7.2% of the sample. This sample's treatment or condition label indicates: randomized to nivolumab then ipilimumab (arm A) or the reverse (arm B). The input for sequencing was tumor tissue (inferred from file names), taken from a patient given nivolumab and ipilimumab in sequence. Source of these receptors: a human donor with melanoma.

V and J are TRBV30 and TRBJ2-5; D not resolved. This CDR3 has 13 residues. V lost 0 bases and J lost 3, with 8 bases in between. In germline, CDR1 is GTSNPN, CDR2 SVGIG (reference sequence). The CDR3 here is CAWSVLREETQYF. The CDR3 DNA follows: TGTGCCTGGAGTGTACTAAGAGAAGAGACCCAGTACTTC.

CDR3 region: CASSPSPVPNTEAFF. The CDR3 coding sequence is TGTGCCAGCTCACCGAGTCCGGTCCCGAACACTGAAGCTTTCTTT. This chain links TRBV18 with TRBJ1-1; D is unclear. Looked up from germline, CDR1 is KGHSH and CDR2 is LQKENI. This CDR3 spans 15 amino acids. V was cut by 3 bases and J by 1 base, with 12 bases left in between.

This clone was picked up many times. J is TRBJ2-3 and V is TRBV11-3; the D call may be TRBD1 or TRBD2 (5 bases each). Germline V CDR1 and CDR2: SGHNT, YENEEA. Trimming took off 6 bases at V and 0 bases at J, with 13 bases between the two ends. CDR3 length: 15 amino acids. CDR3 amino acids: CASRPRGVSTDTQYF. The CDR3 DNA is TGTGCCAGCAGACCAAGAGGGGTGAGCACAGATACGCAGTATTTT.

The sample holds many counts of this clone. The chain combines TRBV11-3 with TRBJ2-7, with TRBD2 matching 9 bases. V shed 7 bases and J 2 bases; nucleotides not matched to a gene: 6. CDR3 length equals 14 residues. The germline V gene has CDR1 SGHNT and CDR2 YENEEA. The CDR3 spells CASTVSGGTYEQYF. CDR3 DNA: TGTGCCAGCACCGTTAGCGGGGGAACCTACGAGCAGTACTTC.

The V call is TRBV19, the J call TRBJ1-1, with 9 bases fitting TRBD1. The V and J ends lost 3 bases and 5 bases, in that order; junction bases with no gene match: 1. The CDR3 contains 13 residues. Looked up from germline, CDR1 is LNHDA and CDR2 is SQIVND (reference sequence). The CDR3 nucleotides read TGTGCCAGTAGTATCGGGACAGGGACTGAAGCTTTCTTT. It is translated as CASSIGTGTEAFF.

This chain uses TRBV28 with TRBJ1-4, with 9 bases lining up with TRBD1. The CDR3 length is 16 residues. CDR1 and CDR2 (germline): MDHEN, SYDVKM. Trimming took 8 bases from V and 4 from J; bases not matched to a gene: 11. In DNA, the CDR3 is TGTGCCAGCCGACAGGGGGGAGGAGGTAATAATGAAAAACTGTTTTTT. Amino acid sequence: CASRQGGGGNNEKLFF.

The CDR3 nucleotides read TGCGCCAGCAGCTCCCCCTCAGGGGGACTTACCTACGAGCAGTACTTC. This sequence encodes CASSSPSGGLTYEQYF. The V call is TRBV5-1, the J call TRBJ2-7, with D possibly being TRBD1 (7 bases). The germline gives CDR1 SGHRS, CDR2 YFSETQ. The CDR3 totals 16 residues. The ends were cut back, 3 bases at V and 2 bases at J, with 18 bases in the middle.

Only a few counts were recorded for this clone. V is TRBV7-7 and J is TRBJ2-7; 7 positions match TRBD1. The germline V gene has CDR1 SSHAT and CDR2 FNYEAQ (reference sequence). CDR3 size: 15 residues. The V and J ends lost 4 bases and 2 bases, in that order; junction bases with no gene match: 8. The CDR3 loop is CASSWTRDSTYEQYF. The CDR3 DNA follows: TGTGCCAGCAGCTGGACCCGGGACAGCACCTACGAGCAGTACTTC. Looking up the rest from reference TRBV7-7 and TRBJ2-7 gives the full variable domain: GAGVSQSPRYKVTKRGQDVTLRCDPISSHATLYWYQQALGQGPEFLTYFNYEAQPDKSGLPSDRFSAERPEGSISTLTIQRTEQRDSAMYRCASSWTRDSTYEQYFGPGTRLTVT.

The chain couples TRBV6-8 to TRBJ2-5; TRBD2 matches 7 bases. Germline assignment: CDR1 MNHGY and CDR2 SAAAGT. This CDR3 has 14 residues. V lost 1 base, J lost 2 bases, and 1 base stayed unmatched. CDR3 region: CASSYFGGQETQYF. The CDR3 nucleotides read TGTGCCAGCAGTTACTTCGGGGGGCAAGAGACCCAGTACTTC.

The CDR3 sequence is CASSLGTTYTGELFF. DNA of the CDR3: TGCGCCAGCAGTCTGGGCACCACATACACCGGGGAGCTGTTTTTT. The gene calls are TRBV23-1 and TRBJ2-2; no clear D gene. TRBV23-1 qualifies as an ORF whose function is uncertain. Trimming cost V 4 bases and J 3 bases, with 12 bases left between them. CDR3 length: 15 residues.

This chain joins TRBV11-3 and TRBJ2-3; D not resolved. The V gene lost 5 bases and the J gene lost 3 bases, with 15 bases spanning the gap. Germline loops: CDR1 SGHNT, CDR2 YENEEA. The CDR3 consists of 15 residues. This CDR3 reads CASSPHPYVTDTQYF. CDR3 DNA sequence: TGTGCCAGCAGCCCCCACCCCTATGTTACAGATACGCAGTATTTT.

This CDR3 is CASSVAETMRQFF. The CDR3 DNA sequence: TGTGCCAGCAGCGTAGCGGAGACCATGCGGCAGTTCTTC. The genes are TRBV9 and TRBJ2-1; D gene uncertain. This CDR3 spans 13 amino acids. V shed 0 bases and J shed 12 bases, with 13 bases lying between them. Germline lookup yields CDR1 SGDLS and CDR2 YYNGEE.

Ten or more counts support this clone. Other DNA sequences of this sample code for an identical CDR3. The gene calls are TRBV11-3 and TRBJ1-2; 10 bases align to TRBD1. The CDR3 contains 14 residues. Germline V gene sequence: CDR1 SGHNT, CDR2 YENEEA. V was pared by 5 bases and J by 3 bases, with 3 bases of the junction left unmatched. The CDR3 sequence is CASSLTGGDYGYTF. CDR3 nucleotide sequence: TGTGCCAGCAGCCTGACAGGGGGCGACTATGGCTACACCTTC.